The entry below gives a single TCR beta chain sequence along with its context. The antigen is unknown. CD8 cells classed as naive were CD45RO-negative and positively selected for CCR7, excluding terminally differentiated effector memory CD45RA+ cells. The length of the CDR3 is 13 residues. Germline V gives CDR1 SGHAT, CDR2 FQNNGV. With 5 bases removed from V and 7 bases from J, the gap between germline ends came to 12 bases. The source of the sample is a study of shared clonotypes between healthy human individuals. Produced via immunoSEQ multiplex PCR; TCRdb's table is partial and in-frame only. The sample has some 2 million clones, about 95% seen once. Study outcomes and limitations: Naive subsets generally had larger estimated richness than memory subsets. Some naive CD4 clonotypes, 4% to 6%, turned up in common across a handful of donors.

The TCR sequence derives from a man younger than 35 in good health. The chain joins TRBV11-2 to TRBJ2-1; D ambiguous. The sample consisted of naive CD8+ T cells sorted from blood. The CDR3 DNA follows: TGTGCCAGCAGCCTCGTCGAGCTGAATGAGCAGTTCTTC. This translates into CASSLVELNEQFF.